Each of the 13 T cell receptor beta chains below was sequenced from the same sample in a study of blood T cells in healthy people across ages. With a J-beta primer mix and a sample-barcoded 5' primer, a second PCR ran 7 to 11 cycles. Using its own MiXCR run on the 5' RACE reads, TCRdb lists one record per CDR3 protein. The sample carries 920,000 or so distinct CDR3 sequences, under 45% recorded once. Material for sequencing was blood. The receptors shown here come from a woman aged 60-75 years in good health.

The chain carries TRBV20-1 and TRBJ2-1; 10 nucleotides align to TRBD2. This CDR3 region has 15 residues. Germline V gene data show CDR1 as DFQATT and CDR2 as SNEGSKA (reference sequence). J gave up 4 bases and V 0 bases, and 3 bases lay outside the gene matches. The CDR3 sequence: CSAREWTSGYNEQFF. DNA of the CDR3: TGCAGTGCTAGAGAGTGGACTAGCGGATACAATGAGCAGTTCTTC.

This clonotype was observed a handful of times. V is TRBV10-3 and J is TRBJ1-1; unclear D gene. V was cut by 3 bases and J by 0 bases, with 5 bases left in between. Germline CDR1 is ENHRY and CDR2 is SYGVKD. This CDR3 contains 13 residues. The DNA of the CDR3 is TGTGCCATCAGTGATAGCATGAACACTGAAGCTTTCTTT. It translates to CAISDSMNTEAFF.

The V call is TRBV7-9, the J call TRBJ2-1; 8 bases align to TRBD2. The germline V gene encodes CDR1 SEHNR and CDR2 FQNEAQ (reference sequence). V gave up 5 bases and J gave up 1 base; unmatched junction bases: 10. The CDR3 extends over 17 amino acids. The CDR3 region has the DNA TGTGCCAGCAGCCAAACGGGTAGCGGGACATCCTACAATGAGCAGTTCTTC. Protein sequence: CASSQTGSGTSYNEQFF. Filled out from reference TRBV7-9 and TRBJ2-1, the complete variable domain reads DTGVSQNPRHKITKRGQNVTFRCDPISEHNRLYWYRQTLGQGPEFLTYFQNEAQLEKSRLLSDRFSAERPKGSFSTLEIQRTEQGDSAMYLCASSQTGSGTSYNEQFFGPGTRLTVL.

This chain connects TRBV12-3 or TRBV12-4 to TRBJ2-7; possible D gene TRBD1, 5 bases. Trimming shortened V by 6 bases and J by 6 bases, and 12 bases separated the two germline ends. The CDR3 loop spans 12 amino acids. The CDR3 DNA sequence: TGTGCCAGCAGACTGGGGCAGAGCGAGCAGTACTTC. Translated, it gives CASRLGQSEQYF.

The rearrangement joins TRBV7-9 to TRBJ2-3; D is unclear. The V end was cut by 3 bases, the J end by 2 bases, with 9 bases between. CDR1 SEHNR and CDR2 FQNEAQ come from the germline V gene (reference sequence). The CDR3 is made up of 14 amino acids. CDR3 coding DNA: TGTGCCAGCAGCTTGACTGAGTTCACAGATACGCAGTATTTT. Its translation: CASSLTEFTDTQYF.

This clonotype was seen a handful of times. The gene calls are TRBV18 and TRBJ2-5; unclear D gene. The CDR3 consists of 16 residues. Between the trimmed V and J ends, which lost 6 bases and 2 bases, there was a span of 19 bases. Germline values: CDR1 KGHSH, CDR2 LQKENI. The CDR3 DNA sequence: TGTGCCAGCTCGCCGACCTCCCTTTTCCCGCAAGAGACCCAGTACTTC. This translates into CASSPTSLFPQETQYF.

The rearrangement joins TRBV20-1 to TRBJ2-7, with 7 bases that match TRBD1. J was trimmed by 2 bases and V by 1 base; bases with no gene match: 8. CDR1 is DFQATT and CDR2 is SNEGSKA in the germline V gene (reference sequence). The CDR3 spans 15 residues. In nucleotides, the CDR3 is TGCAGTGCTAGAGTAGGGGGCCCTTCGACCTACGAGCAGTACTTC. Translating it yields CSARVGGPSTYEQYF.

The CDR3 sequence: CASSYSMTPGTGEKETQYF. The DNA of the CDR3 is TGTGCCAGCAGTTACTCGATGACTCCCGGGACAGGGGAAAAAGAGACCCAGTACTTC. This sequence joins TRBV6-5 and TRBJ2-5, with 10 positions matching TRBD1. CDR3 length: 19 residues. V shed 0 bases, J shed 3 bases, and the junction held 13 bases outside the gene matches. The germline V gene encodes CDR1 MNHEY and CDR2 SVGAGI.

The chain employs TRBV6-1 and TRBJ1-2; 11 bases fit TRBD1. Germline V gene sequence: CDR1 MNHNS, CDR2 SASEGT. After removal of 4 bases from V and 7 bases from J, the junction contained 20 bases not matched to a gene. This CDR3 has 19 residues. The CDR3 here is CASSGARKGQGVKLGGYTF. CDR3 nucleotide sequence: TGTGCCAGCAGTGGAGCCAGAAAGGGACAGGGGGTGAAGTTAGGTGGCTACACCTTC.

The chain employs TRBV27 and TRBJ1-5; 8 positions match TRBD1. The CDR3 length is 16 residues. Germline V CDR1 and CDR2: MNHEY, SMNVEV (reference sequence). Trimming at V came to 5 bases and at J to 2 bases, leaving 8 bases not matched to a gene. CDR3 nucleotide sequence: TGTGCCAGCAGTCCCAAGACAGGGGTTGGCAATCAGCCCCAGCATTTT. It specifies CASSPKTGVGNQPQHF.

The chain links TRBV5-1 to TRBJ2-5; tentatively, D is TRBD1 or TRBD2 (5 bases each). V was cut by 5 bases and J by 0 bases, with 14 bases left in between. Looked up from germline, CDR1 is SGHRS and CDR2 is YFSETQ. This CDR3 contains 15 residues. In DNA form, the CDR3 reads TGCGCCAGCAGACCCGGGGCGGTCTACCAAGAGACCCAGTACTTC. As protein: CASRPGAVYQETQYF.

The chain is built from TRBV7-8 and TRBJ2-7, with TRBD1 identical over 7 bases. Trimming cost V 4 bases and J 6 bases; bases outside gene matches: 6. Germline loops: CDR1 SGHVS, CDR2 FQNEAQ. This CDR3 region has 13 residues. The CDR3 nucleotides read TGTGCCAGCAGCTCTCGACAGGGTACCGAGCAGTACTTC. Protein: CASSSRQGTEQYF.

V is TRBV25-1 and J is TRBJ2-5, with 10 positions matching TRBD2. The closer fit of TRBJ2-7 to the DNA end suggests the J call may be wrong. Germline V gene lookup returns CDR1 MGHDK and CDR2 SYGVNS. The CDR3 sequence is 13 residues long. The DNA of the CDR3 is TGTGCCAGCAGTGAAGGGACTAGCGCCGAGCAGTACTTC. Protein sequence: CASSEGTSAEQYF.